The present T cell receptor beta chain was sequenced within a study of blood T cell repertoires in COVID-19. Whole-study context: The United States, Italy and Spain supplied acute and convalescent COVID-19 samples. PBMCs, B-cell-depleted T cells, or T cells were the source of the cDNA or gDNA that made up the material.

Authors' analysis steps: Estimation of nucleated cell counts relied on the amplification of reference gene primers. Assay used: immunoSEQ multiplex PCR; TCRdb lists only in-frame clones, some missing. For V, J and clone size, that table is used; D and trimming come from the DNA. Among approximately 350,000 clones listed, roughly four fifths were seen once. Recovered Cohort 3 donors showed two negative PCRs, clearance, or symptom resolution. This clonotype was obtained from a woman in her forties or fifties who had recovered from COVID-19. The sample was PBMCs or T cells enriched from blood (not recorded which).

Written as DNA, the CDR3 is TGTGCCAGCAGCCAGACTAGCGGGGATGAGGTCGAGCAGTTCTTC. This gives the protein CASSQTSGDEVEQFF. The V and J genes are TRBV11-2 and TRBJ2-1; TRBD2 agrees at 11 bases. This CDR3 region has 15 residues. Trimming at V came to 5 bases and at J to 10 bases, leaving 10 bases not matched to a gene. Germline V lookup: CDR1 SGHAT, CDR2 FQNNGV.